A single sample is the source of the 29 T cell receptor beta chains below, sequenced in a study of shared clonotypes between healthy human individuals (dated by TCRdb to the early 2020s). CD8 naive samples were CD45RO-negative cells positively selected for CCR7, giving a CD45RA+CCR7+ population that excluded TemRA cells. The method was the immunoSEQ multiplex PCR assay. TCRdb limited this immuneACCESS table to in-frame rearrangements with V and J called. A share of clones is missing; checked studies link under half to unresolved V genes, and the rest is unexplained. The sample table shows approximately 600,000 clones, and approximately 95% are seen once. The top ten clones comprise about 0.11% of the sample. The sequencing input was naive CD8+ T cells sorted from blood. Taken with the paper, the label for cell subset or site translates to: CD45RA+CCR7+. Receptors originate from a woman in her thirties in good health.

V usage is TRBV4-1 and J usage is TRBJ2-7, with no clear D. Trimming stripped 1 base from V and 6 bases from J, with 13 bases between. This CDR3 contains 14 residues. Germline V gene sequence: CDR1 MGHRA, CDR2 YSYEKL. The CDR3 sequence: CASSQAAGYLEQYF. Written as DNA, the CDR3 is TGCGCCAGCAGCCAAGCCGCAGGTTACCTCGAGCAGTACTTC.

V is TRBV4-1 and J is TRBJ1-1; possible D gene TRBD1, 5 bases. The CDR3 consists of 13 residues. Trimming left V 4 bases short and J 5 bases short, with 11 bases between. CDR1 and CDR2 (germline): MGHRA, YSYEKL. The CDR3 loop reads CASSLGGMTEAFF. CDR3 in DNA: TGCGCCAGCAGCCTTGGGGGGATGACTGAAGCTTTCTTT.

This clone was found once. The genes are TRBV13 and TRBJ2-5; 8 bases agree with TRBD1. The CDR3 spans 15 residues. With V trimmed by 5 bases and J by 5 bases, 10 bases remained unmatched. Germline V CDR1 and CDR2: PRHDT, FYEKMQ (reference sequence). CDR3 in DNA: TGTGCCAGCAGCAGCGGACAGGGAACGGGGGAGACCCAGTACTTC. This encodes CASSSGQGTGETQYF.

Here the CDR3 DNA reads TGTGCCAGCAGTTTATCGTGGGGACAGGGGGCTGCAGATACGCAGTATTTT. Translating gives CASSLSWGQGAADTQYF. This chain links TRBV28 with TRBJ2-3; 12 bases agree with TRBD1. Germline CDR1 MDHEN, CDR2 SYDVKM. The CDR3 length is 17 residues. After removal of 1 base from V and 4 bases from J, the junction contained 6 bases not matched to a gene.

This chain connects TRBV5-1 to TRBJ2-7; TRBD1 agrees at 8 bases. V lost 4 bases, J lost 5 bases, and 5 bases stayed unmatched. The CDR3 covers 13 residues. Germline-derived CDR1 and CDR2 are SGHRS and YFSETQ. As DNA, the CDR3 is TGCGCCAGCAGCATGGACAGGGTGGACGAGCAGTACTTC. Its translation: CASSMDRVDEQYF.

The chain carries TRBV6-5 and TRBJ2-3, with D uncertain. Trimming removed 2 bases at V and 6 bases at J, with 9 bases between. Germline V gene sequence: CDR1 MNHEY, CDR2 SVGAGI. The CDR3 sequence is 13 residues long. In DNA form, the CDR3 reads TGTGCCAGCAGTTACGGCGTGGGGGATACGCAGTATTTT. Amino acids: CASSYGVGDTQYF.

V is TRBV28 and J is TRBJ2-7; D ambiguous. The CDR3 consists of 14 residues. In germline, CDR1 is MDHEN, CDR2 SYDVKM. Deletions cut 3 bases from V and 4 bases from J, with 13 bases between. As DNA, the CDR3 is TGTGCCAGCAGTTTTATGCAGGCAGAATACGAGCAGTACTTC. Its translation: CASSFMQAEYEQYF.

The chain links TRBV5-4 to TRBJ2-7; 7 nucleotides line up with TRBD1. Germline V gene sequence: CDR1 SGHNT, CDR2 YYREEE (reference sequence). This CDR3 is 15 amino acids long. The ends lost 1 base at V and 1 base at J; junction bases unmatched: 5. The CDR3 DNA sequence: TGTGCCAGCAGCTTGATAGGGGGCCCGTCCTACGAGCAGTACTTC. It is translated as CASSLIGGPSYEQYF.

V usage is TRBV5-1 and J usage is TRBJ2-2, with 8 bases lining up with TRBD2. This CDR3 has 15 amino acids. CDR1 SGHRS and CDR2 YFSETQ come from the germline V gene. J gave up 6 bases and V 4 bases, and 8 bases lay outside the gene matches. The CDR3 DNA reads TGCGCCAGCAGCACCCGACGGGAGGGACCCGGGGAGCTGTTTTTT. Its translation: CASSTRREGPGELFF.

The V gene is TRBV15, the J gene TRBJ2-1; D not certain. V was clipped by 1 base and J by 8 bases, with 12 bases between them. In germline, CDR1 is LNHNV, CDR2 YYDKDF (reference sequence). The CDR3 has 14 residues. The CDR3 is CATSRVSKSDEQFF. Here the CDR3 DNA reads TGTGCCACCAGCAGAGTATCTAAGTCTGATGAGCAGTTCTTC. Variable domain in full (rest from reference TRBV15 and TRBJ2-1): DAMVIQNPRYQVTQFGKPVTLSCSQTLNHNVMYWYQQKSSQAPKLLFHYYDKDFNNEADTPDNFQSRRPNTSFCFLDIRSPGLGDTAMYLCATSRVSKSDEQFFGPGTRLTVL.

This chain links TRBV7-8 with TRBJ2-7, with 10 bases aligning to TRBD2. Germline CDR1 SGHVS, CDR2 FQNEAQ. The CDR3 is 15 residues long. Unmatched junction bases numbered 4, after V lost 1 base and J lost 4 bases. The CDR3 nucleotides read TGTGCCAGCAGCTTAGGCCTAGCGGGAGAGTACGAGCAGTACTTC. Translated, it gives CASSLGLAGEYEQYF.

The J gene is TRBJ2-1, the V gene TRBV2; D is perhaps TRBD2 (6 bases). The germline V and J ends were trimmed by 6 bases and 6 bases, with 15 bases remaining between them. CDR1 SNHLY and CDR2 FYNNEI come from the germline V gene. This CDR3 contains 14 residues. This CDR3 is CASREGRSINEQFF. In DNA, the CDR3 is TGTGCCAGCAGGGAGGGGAGAAGTATCAATGAGCAGTTCTTC.

The CDR3 coding sequence is TGTGCCAGCAGCCACGAGGCGGGGCAGTACTTC. It specifies CASSHEAGQYF. The V gene is TRBV7-9, the J gene TRBJ2-7; perhaps TRBD2 as D (5 bases). CDR3 length: 11 amino acids. Trimming cost V 5 bases and J 9 bases, with 11 bases left between them. Germline CDR1 is SEHNR and CDR2 is FQNEAQ (reference sequence).

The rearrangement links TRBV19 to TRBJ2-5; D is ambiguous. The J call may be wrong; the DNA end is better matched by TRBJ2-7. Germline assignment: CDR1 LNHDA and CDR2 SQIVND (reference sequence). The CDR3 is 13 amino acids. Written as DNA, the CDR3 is TGTGCCAGTAATGTCGGCCATTCCTACGAGCAGTACTTC. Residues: CASNVGHSYEQYF.

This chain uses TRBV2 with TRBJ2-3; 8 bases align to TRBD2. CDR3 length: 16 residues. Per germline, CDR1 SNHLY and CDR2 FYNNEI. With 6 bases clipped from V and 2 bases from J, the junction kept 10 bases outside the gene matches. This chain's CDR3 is CASSPLSGIDTDTQYF. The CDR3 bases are TGTGCCAGCAGCCCTCTTAGCGGGATTGACACAGATACGCAGTATTTT.

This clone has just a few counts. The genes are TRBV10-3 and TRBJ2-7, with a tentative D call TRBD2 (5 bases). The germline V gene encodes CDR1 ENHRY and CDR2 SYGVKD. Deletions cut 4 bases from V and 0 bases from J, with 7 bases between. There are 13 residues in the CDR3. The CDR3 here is CAISGGSSYEQYF. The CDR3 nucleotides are TGTGCCATCAGTGGAGGGAGCTCCTACGAGCAGTACTTC.

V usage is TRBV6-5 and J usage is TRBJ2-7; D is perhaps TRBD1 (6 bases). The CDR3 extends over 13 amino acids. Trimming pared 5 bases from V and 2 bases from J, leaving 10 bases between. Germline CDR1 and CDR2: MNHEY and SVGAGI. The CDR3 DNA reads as TGTGCCAGCAGTAACGGACAGACCTACGAGCAGTACTTC. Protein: CASSNGQTYEQYF.

CDR3 sequence reads: CASKRGDSHYEQYF. DNA for the CDR3: TGTGCCAGTAAAAGAGGAGACAGTCACTACGAGCAGTACTTC. The chain is built from TRBV19 and TRBJ2-7; D is possibly TRBD1 (5 bases). The germline gives CDR1 LNHDA, CDR2 SQIVND (reference sequence). The V end was cut by 7 bases, the J end by 3 bases, with 16 bases between. This CDR3 is 14 amino acids long.

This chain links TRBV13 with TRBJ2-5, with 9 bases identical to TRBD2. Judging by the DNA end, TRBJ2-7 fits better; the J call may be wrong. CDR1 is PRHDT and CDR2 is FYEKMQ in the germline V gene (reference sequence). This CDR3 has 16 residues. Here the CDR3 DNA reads TGTGCCAGCAGCTCGACAGTAGCGGGAGTGTTTTACGAGCAGTACTTC. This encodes CASSSTVAGVFYEQYF.

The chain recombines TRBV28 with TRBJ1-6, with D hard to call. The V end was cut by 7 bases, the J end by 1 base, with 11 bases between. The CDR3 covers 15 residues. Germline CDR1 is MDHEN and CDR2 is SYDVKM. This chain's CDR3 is CASNGEGSYNSPLHF. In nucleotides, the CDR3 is TGTGCCAGCAACGGGGAGGGATCCTATAATTCACCCCTCCACTTT.

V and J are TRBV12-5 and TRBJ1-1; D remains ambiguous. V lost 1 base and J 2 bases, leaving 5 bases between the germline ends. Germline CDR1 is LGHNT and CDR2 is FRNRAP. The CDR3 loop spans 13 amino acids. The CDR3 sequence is CASGLDSNTEAFF. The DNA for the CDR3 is TGTGCTAGTGGTTTGGACAGCAACACTGAAGCTTTCTTT.

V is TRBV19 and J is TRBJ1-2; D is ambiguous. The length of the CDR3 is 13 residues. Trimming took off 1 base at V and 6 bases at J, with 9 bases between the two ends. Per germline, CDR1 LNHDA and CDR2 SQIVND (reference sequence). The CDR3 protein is CASSIGLSDGYTF. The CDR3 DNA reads TGTGCCAGTAGTATAGGACTTTCGGATGGCTACACCTTC.

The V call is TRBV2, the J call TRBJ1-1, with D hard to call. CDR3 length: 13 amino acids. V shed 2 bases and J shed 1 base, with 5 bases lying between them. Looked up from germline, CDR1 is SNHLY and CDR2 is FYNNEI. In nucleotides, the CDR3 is TGTGCCAGCAGTGAAAGGCCGAACACTGAAGCTTTCTTT. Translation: CASSERPNTEAFF. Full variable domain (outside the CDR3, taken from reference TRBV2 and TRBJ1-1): EPEVTQTPSHQVTQMGQEVILRCVPISNHLYFYWYRQILGQKVEFLVSFYNNEISEKSEIFDDQFSVERPDGSNFTLKIRSTKLEDSAMYFCASSERPNTEAFFGQGTRLTVV.

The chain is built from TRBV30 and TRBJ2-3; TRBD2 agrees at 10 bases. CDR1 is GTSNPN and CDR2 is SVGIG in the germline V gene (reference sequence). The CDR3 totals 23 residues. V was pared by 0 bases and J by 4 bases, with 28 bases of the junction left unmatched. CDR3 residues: CAWSVYWWGASGSSNARADTQYF. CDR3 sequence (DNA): TGTGCCTGGAGTGTATATTGGTGGGGGGCTAGCGGGAGTTCGAACGCACGGGCAGATACGCAGTATTTT.

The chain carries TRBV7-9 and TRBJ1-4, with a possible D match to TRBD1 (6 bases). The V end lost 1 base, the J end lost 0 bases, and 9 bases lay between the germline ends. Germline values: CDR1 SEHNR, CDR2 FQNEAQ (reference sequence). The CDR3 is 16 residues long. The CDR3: CASSLGAGATNEKLFF. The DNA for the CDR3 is TGTGCCAGCAGCTTAGGGGCAGGGGCAACTAATGAAAAACTGTTTTTT.

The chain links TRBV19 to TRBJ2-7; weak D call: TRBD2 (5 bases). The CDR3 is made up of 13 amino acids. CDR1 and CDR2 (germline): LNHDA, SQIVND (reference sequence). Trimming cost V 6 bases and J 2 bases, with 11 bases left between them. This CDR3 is CASSTDWPYEQYF. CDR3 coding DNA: TGTGCCAGTAGCACGGACTGGCCCTACGAGCAGTACTTC.

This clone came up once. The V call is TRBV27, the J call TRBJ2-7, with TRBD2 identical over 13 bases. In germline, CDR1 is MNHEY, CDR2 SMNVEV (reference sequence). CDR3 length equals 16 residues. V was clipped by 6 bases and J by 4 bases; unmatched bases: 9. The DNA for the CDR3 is TGTGCCAGCAGCCCACGCGGACTAGCGGGAGATTACGAGCAGTACTTC. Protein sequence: CASSPRGLAGDYEQYF.

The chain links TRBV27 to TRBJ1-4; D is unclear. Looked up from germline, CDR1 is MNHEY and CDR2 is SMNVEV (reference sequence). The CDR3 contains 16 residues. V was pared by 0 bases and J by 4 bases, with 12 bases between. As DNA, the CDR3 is TGTGCCAGCAGTTTATCGTTCGACACCTTTAATGAAAAACTGTTTTTT. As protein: CASSLSFDTFNEKLFF.

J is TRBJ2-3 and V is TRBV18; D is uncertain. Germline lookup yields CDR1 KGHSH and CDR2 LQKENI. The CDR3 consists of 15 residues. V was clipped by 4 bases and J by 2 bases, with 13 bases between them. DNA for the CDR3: TGTGCCAGCTCACTAAGATCTGGGTACACAGATACGCAGTATTTT. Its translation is CASSLRSGYTDTQYF. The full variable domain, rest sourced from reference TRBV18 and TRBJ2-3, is NAGVMQNPRHLVRRRGQEARLRCSPMKGHSHVYWYRQLPEEGLKFMVYLQKENIIDESGMPKERFSAEFPKEGPSILRIQQVVRGDSAAYFCASSLRSGYTDTQYFGPGTRLTVL.